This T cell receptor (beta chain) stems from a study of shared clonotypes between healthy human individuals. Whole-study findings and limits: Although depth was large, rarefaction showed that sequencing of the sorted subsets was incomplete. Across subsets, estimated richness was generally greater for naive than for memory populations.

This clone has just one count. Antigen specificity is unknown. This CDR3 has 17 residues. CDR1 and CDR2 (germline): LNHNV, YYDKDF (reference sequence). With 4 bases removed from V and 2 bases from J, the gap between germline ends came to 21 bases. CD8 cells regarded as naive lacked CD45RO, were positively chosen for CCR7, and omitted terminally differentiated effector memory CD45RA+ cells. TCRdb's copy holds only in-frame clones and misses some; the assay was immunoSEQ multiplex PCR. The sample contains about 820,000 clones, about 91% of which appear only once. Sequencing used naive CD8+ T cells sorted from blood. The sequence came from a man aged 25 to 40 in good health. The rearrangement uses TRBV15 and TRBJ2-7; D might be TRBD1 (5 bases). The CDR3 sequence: CATSTPRYEDITYEQYF. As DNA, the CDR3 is TGTGCCACCAGCACTCCTCGATATGAGGACATTACCTACGAGCAGTACTTC.